The 26 T cell receptor beta chains reported below all come from one sample, sequenced in a study of cytomegalovirus exposure and HLA in healthy donors. The PCR had 60 Vbeta and 13 Jbeta primers. Assay used: immunoSEQ multiplex PCR; TCRdb lists only in-frame clones, some missing. The profile covers over 150,000 clones, with under 80% appearing a single time and 4.3% taken by the ten largest. The sequenced sample was PBMCs. These receptors came from a man in his forties or fifties in good health and CMV-seronegative.

This clone was detected only a few times. This sequence joins TRBV6-4 and TRBJ2-2; D is perhaps TRBD2 (5 bases). The V and J ends lost 0 bases and 3 bases respectively, with 5 bases between them. This CDR3 comprises 14 residues. The germline CDR1 and CDR2 sequences are MRHNA and SNTAGT. DNA of the CDR3: TGTGCCAGCAGTGACTCTAGCGACACCGGGGAGCTGTTTTTT. It encodes CASSDSSDTGELFF.

The rearrangement joins TRBV2 to TRBJ1-5; maybe TRBD1 (5 bases). CDR1 SNHLY and CDR2 FYNNEI come from the germline V gene. This CDR3 comprises 14 residues. V was trimmed by 5 bases and J by 3 bases, leaving 11 bases between them. CDR3 DNA: TGTGCCAGCAGTCGGGGGACGGACAATCAGCCCCAGCATTTT. Its translation: CASSRGTDNQPQHF.

J is TRBJ1-3 and V is TRBV5-1; 7 bases fit TRBD1. Germline V gene sequence: CDR1 SGHRS, CDR2 YFSETQ. The CDR3 has 16 amino acids. The V segment lost 6 bases and the J segment 0 bases; nucleotides outside the gene matches: 9. The CDR3, as DNA: TGCGCCAGCAAACAAGGACAGGTCAACTCTGGAAACACCATATATTTT. The encoded protein is CASKQGQVNSGNTIYF.

The V call is TRBV6-6, the J call TRBJ1-1, with TRBD1 as a possible D gene (5 bases). CDR1 is MNHNY and CDR2 is SVGAGI in the germline V gene (reference sequence). V was trimmed by 5 bases and J by 2 bases, leaving 12 bases between them. CDR3 length: 14 amino acids. CDR3 nucleotide sequence: TGTGCCAGCAGTGCCGGGGGAGGTAACACTGAAGCTTTCTTT. Translating gives CASSAGGGNTEAFF.

The chain employs TRBV7-9 and TRBJ2-3; a weak D match, TRBD2 (6 bases). V gave up 3 bases and J gave up 4 bases, with 11 bases separating them. CDR1 is SEHNR, CDR2 FQNEAQ, per germline (reference sequence). This CDR3 is 14 amino acids long. The CDR3 sequence is CASSFRGTSDTQYF. CDR3 sequence (DNA): TGTGCCAGCAGCTTCCGGGGGACCTCAGATACGCAGTATTTT.

To note about this clone: This sample also contains other DNA sequences that code for the same CDR3. V usage is TRBV6-6 and J usage is TRBJ1-1, with unresolved D. The length of the CDR3 is 14 residues. CDR1 and CDR2 (germline): MNHNY, SVGAGI (reference sequence). V lost 0 bases and J lost 5, with 10 bases in between. The CDR3 sequence: CASSYSRGNTEAFF. Here the CDR3 DNA reads TGTGCCAGCAGTTACTCGAGAGGGAATACTGAAGCTTTCTTT.

The V call is TRBV15, the J call TRBJ1-1; unclear D gene. This CDR3 contains 12 residues. With 3 bases removed from V and 5 bases from J, the gap between germline ends came to 7 bases. CDR1 LNHNV and CDR2 YYDKDF come from the germline V gene (reference sequence). CDR3 amino acids: CATSSRGTEAFF. The CDR3 DNA follows: TGTGCCACCAGCAGCCGGGGAACTGAAGCTTTCTTT.

The chain links TRBV15 to TRBJ1-1; D remains ambiguous. This CDR3 region has 16 residues. In germline, CDR1 is LNHNV, CDR2 YYDKDF (reference sequence). V dropped 3 bases and J dropped 4 bases, with 18 bases sitting between them. CDR3 DNA: TGTGCCACCAGCAGGGCCCATCGGGGAGAAGGCACTGAAGCTTTCTTT. Its translation is CATSRAHRGEGTEAFF.

This sequence joins TRBV5-6 and TRBJ2-1; D possibly corresponds to TRBD1 (6 bases). CDR1 is SGHDT, CDR2 YYEEEE, per germline. V lost 3 bases, J lost 6 bases, and 13 bases lay in between. The CDR3 runs to 14 residues. CDR3 bases: TGTGCCAGCAGCTACCCGGGGACACTCAATGAGCAGTTCTTC. It is translated as CASSYPGTLNEQFF.

J is TRBJ2-7 and V is TRBV28; 13 nucleotides match TRBD2. Unmatched junction bases numbered 7, after V lost 6 bases and J lost 5 bases. Germline CDR1 is MDHEN and CDR2 is SYDVKM. The CDR3 length is 15 residues. The CDR3 DNA reads as TGTGCCAGCAGGTTACTAGCGGGGGGGGGAGACGAGCAGTACTTC. Its translation: CASRLLAGGGDEQYF.

The V call is TRBV6-5, the J call TRBJ2-4; no clear D gene. The CDR3 runs to 15 residues. The ends were cut back, 3 bases at V and 0 bases at J, with 9 bases in the middle. Germline loops: CDR1 MNHEY, CDR2 SVGAGI. The CDR3 loop is CASSYTELAKNIQYF. The CDR3 DNA sequence: TGTGCCAGCAGTTATACTGAACTAGCCAAAAACATTCAGTACTTC.

This chain links TRBV19 with TRBJ1-1; TRBD1 matches 10 bases. Losses at the gene ends were 5 bases for V and 4 bases for J; bases not matched to a gene: 4. The CDR3 has 14 amino acids. CDR1 and CDR2 from the germline V gene are LNHDA and SQIVND (reference sequence). The CDR3 DNA reads TGTGCCAGTAGTCTTCGGACAGGGGGCACTGAAGCTTTCTTT. Its protein is CASSLRTGGTEAFF.

This clone was picked up a small number of times. This chain connects TRBV28 to TRBJ2-3, with 8 bases fitting TRBD1. Germline CDR1 reads MDHEN; CDR2 reads SYDVKM. V trimming: 6 bases; J trimming: 4 bases; junction bases outside the gene matches: 9. The CDR3 contains 15 residues. The CDR3 here is CASRRTGQAPDTQYF. CDR3 DNA: TGTGCCAGCAGGCGAACGGGACAGGCTCCAGATACGCAGTATTTT.

The CDR3 region is CASSPRGQGALGYTF. The CDR3 DNA is TGTGCCAGCAGCCCCCGAGGGCAGGGGGCGCTTGGCTACACCTTC. V is TRBV5-6 and J is TRBJ1-2; 8 bases map to TRBD1. Germline V gives CDR1 SGHDT, CDR2 YYEEEE. Losses at the gene ends were 4 bases for V and 7 bases for J; bases not matched to a gene: 12. There are 15 residues in the CDR3.

The CDR3 region is CASSLGQGNEKLFF. CDR3 sequence (DNA): TGTGCCAGCAGCTTGGGGCAGGGTAATGAAAAACTGTTTTTT. The chain has TRBV7-9 and TRBJ1-4; possible D gene TRBD1, 5 bases. V was cut by 3 bases and J by 4 bases, with 9 bases left in between. Germline V CDR1 and CDR2: SEHNR, FQNEAQ (reference sequence). The CDR3 length is 14 residues.

CDR3 sequence (DNA): TGTGCCAGCAGCCCCCCTATCTACGGGTCTAACTATGGCTACACCTTC. It specifies CASSPPIYGSNYGYTF. The rearrangement links TRBV14 to TRBJ1-2; D gene ambiguous. V lost 4 bases to trimming and J lost 0 bases, with 15 bases between them. CDR3 size: 16 residues. In germline, CDR1 is SGHDN, CDR2 FVKESK.

V gene TRBV14 combines with J gene TRBJ1-1; D remains ambiguous. The V gene lost 4 bases and the J gene lost 5 bases, with 17 bases spanning the gap. The CDR3 is made up of 15 amino acids. The germline V gene encodes CDR1 SGHDN and CDR2 FVKESK. The chain's CDR3 is CASSLGHGWRTEAFF. Written as DNA, the CDR3 is TGTGCCAGCAGCCTCGGCCACGGGTGGAGGACTGAAGCTTTCTTT.

This sequence joins TRBV27 and TRBJ2-1; no firm D call. Germline lookup yields CDR1 MNHEY and CDR2 SMNVEV (reference sequence). The CDR3 consists of 14 residues. V shed 0 bases and J shed 2 bases, with 5 bases lying between them. CDR3 sequence: CASSLSRTYNEQFF. DNA for the CDR3: TGTGCCAGCAGTTTATCCAGGACCTACAATGAGCAGTTCTTC.

This clone was seen a few times. The chain is built from TRBV9 and TRBJ1-2; TRBD1 might be the D (5 bases). This CDR3 has 13 amino acids. Between the trimmed V and J ends, which lost 1 base and 4 bases, there was a span of 8 bases. Germline lookup yields CDR1 SGDLS and CDR2 YYNGEE. As DNA, the CDR3 is TGTGCCAGCAGCGTATCAGGGATCTATGGCTACACCTTC. This sequence encodes CASSVSGIYGYTF.

This clone was seen only a few times. The V call is TRBV7-3, the J call TRBJ2-2; D is possibly TRBD2 (6 bases). CDR1 and CDR2 from the germline V gene are SGHTA and FQGTGA. Trimming stripped 5 bases from V and 7 bases from J, with 11 bases between. The CDR3 totals 13 residues. The CDR3 region is CASSLARGGELFF. The CDR3 bases are TGTGCCAGCAGCCTGGCGCGGGGCGGGGAGCTGTTTTTT.

The J gene is TRBJ1-2, the V gene TRBV10-3; a possible D gene is TRBD1 (6 bases). V was pared by 5 bases and J by 0 bases, with 19 bases between. The CDR3 is 17 residues long. The V gene's germline CDR1 is ENHRY and CDR2 SYGVKD. CDR3 protein: CAISTGTDSLANYGYTF. The CDR3, as DNA: TGTGCCATCAGTACAGGGACGGACTCCCTAGCTAACTATGGCTACACCTTC.

This clone was detected a few times. The chain carries TRBV6-5 and TRBJ2-1, with D maybe TRBD1 (5 bases). Trimming left V 6 bases short and J 4 bases short, with 10 bases between. Germline CDR1 and CDR2: MNHEY and SVGAGI. CDR3 length: 13 amino acids. CDR3 nucleotides: TGTGCCAGCAGCCAGGACAATTACAATGAGCAGTTCTTC. This sequence encodes CASSQDNYNEQFF.

V gene TRBV9 combines with J gene TRBJ2-1, with TRBD2 matching over 9 bases. This CDR3 region has 19 residues. The V and J ends lost 3 bases and 7 bases, in that order; junction bases with no gene match: 20. Germline values: CDR1 SGDLS, CDR2 YYNGEE. CDR3 nucleotides: TGTGCCAGCAGCGGACAAGGGGGGCGGGGGGGCCTGGGTCGGAATGAGCAGTTCTTC. It is translated as CASSGQGGRGGLGRNEQFF.

This clone was seen only once. The chain joins TRBV29-1 to TRBJ1-2; unclear D gene. The CDR3 is 11 residues long. The V gene's germline CDR1 is SQVTM and CDR2 ANQGSEA. In nucleotides, the CDR3 is TGCACCGCCGGAGGGTTGGAGGGCTACACCTTC. Translation: CTAGGLEGYTF.

This clone was seen only once. This rearrangement joins TRBV30 to TRBJ1-3; possibly TRBD1 for D (5 bases). This CDR3 has 13 residues. Germline V gene lookup returns CDR1 GTSNPN and CDR2 SVGIG (reference sequence). V lost 5 bases to trimming and J lost 1 base, with 9 bases between them. CDR3 DNA sequence: TGTGCCTGGGACAGAGAATCTGGAAACACCATATATTTT. Protein: CAWDRESGNTIYF.

The chain has TRBV19 and TRBJ1-6; D is undetermined. With 6 bases removed from V and 8 bases from J, the gap between germline ends came to 23 bases. Germline V gene sequence: CDR1 LNHDA, CDR2 SQIVND (reference sequence). The CDR3 covers 17 residues. The DNA of the CDR3 is TGTGCCAGTAGGGGCTGGAGCGCCCGGGGTTCCGATTCACCCCTCCACTTT. Translation: CASRGWSARGSDSPLHF.